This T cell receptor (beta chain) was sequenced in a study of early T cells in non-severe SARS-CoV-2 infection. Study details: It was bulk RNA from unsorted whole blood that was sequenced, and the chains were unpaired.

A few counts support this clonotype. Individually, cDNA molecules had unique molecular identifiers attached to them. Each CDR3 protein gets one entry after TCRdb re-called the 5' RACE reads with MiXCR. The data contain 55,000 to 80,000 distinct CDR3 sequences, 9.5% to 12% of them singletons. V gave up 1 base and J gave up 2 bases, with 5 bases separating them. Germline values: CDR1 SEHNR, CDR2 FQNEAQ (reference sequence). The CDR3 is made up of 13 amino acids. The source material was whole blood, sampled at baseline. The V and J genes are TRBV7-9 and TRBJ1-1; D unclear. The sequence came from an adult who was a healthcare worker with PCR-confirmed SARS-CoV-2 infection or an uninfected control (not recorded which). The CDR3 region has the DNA TGTGCCAGCAGCTTAGAAGCTAACACTGAAGCTTTCTTT. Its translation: CASSLEANTEAFF.